A single sample is the source of the 2 T cell receptor beta chains below, sequenced in a study of CD8 T cells in Susac syndrome. Reverse transcription used about 0.5 to 1 ug RNA and random hexamers. Each CDR3 protein gets one entry after TCRdb re-called the immunoSEQ multiplex PCR reads with MiXCR. The sample yields roughly 200,000 distinct CDR3 sequences, about 94% seen once. Sequencing was performed on CD4+ T cells from PBMCs. The receptors stem from a human donor with multiple sclerosis.

The chain joins TRBV7-8 to TRBJ2-7; D ambiguous. V lost 1 base, J lost 3 bases, and 10 bases lay in between. The CDR3 has 14 residues. CDR1 and CDR2 (germline): SGHVS, FQNEAQ. CDR3 loop: CASSLGHRNYEQYF. CDR3 in DNA: TGTGCCAGCAGCTTAGGACACCGGAACTACGAGCAGTACTTC. The entire variable domain, with the rest obtained from reference TRBV7-8 and TRBJ2-7, is as follows: GAGVSQSPRYKVAKRGQDVALRCDPISGHVSLFWYQQALGQGPEFLTYFQNEAQLDKSGLPSDRFFAERPEGSVSTLKIQRTQQEDSAVYLCASSLGHRNYEQYFGPGTRLTVT.

The genes are TRBV29-1 and TRBJ2-5; D is undetermined. The CDR3 length is 11 residues. Germline CDR1 and CDR2: SQVTM and ANQGSEA. V was shortened by 4 bases and J by 5 bases, with 8 bases between the two germline ends. CDR3 sequence reads: CSVVGRETQYF. The CDR3 nucleotides read TGCAGCGTTGTCGGGCGGGAGACCCAGTACTTC.